Following are 22 T cell receptor beta chains from one sample sequenced in a study of cytomegalovirus exposure and HLA in healthy donors. Primers: 60 Vbeta forward and 13 Jbeta reverse. The method was immunoSEQ multiplex PCR; TCRdb's version includes in-frame clones alone and lacks a portion of them. The repertoire holds about 220,000 clones, over 65% seen once, with approximately 0.6% in the top ten. Sequencing was carried out using PBMCs. The receptors come from a man between 18 and 29 years old in good health and CMV-seronegative.

This rearrangement joins TRBV2 to TRBJ2-3; 12 bases align to TRBD2. This CDR3 is 15 amino acids long. Germline CDR1 reads SNHLY; CDR2 reads FYNNEI. V trimming: 7 bases; J trimming: 5 bases; junction bases outside the gene matches: 7. CDR3 bases: TGTGCCAGCACGACTAGCGGGAGTTCGCGAGATACGCAGTATTTT. It specifies CASTTSGSSRDTQYF.

The gene calls are TRBV10-1 and TRBJ1-5; D not certain. V shed 4 bases and J shed 5 bases, with 9 bases lying between them. CDR1 is WNHNN and CDR2 is SYGVQD in the germline V gene (reference sequence). The CDR3 covers 13 residues. The CDR3, as DNA: TGCGCCAGCAGTGCGGGTTTTGATCAGCCCCAGCATTTT. Its protein is CASSAGFDQPQHF.

The chain couples TRBV29-1 to TRBJ2-7; 11 bases line up with TRBD1. The V segment lost 4 bases and the J segment 2 bases; nucleotides outside the gene matches: 7. The CDR3 runs 15 residues. CDR1 is SQVTM and CDR2 is ANQGSEA in the germline V gene. CDR3 sequence (DNA): TGCAGCGTTGTTTTACCGGACAGGGGGCCCTACGAGCAGTACTTC. Amino acids: CSVVLPDRGPYEQYF.

The chain employs TRBV10-1 and TRBJ2-1; 14 positions match TRBD2. Trimming at V came to 3 bases and at J to 5 bases, leaving 18 bases not matched to a gene. This CDR3 spans 21 amino acids. Germline V CDR1 and CDR2: WNHNN, SYGVQD (reference sequence). The DNA of the CDR3 is TGCGCCAGCAGTGAATACAGACTAGCGGGAGGGCCTTTGAAGGGTGACAATGAGCAGTTCTTC. Translated, it gives CASSEYRLAGGPLKGDNEQFF.

The chain links TRBV5-1 to TRBJ1-3; 9 bases agree with TRBD1. Germline CDR1 and CDR2: SGHRS and YFSETQ. This CDR3 has 15 residues. V dropped 0 bases and J dropped 8; count of bases not matched to a gene: 6. For the CDR3, the DNA is TGCGCCAGCAGCTTGGAAGGACAGGGGTCGGACACCATATATTTT. It encodes CASSLEGQGSDTIYF. Combining the CDR3 with reference TRBV5-1 and TRBJ1-3 gives the whole variable domain KAGVTQTPRYLIKTRGQQVTLSCSPISGHRSVSWYQQTPGQGLQFLFEYFSETQRNKGNFPGRFSGRQFSNSRSEMNVSTLELGDSALYLCASSLEGQGSDTIYFGEGSWLTVV.

The chain recombines TRBV4-1 with TRBJ1-1; D unresolved. The CDR3 has 13 residues. Trimming took off 2 bases at V and 3 bases at J, with 7 bases between the two ends. Per germline, CDR1 MGHRA and CDR2 YSYEKL. The CDR3 DNA is TGCGCCAGCAGCCAATTCCAGTACACTGAAGCTTTCTTT. Translation: CASSQFQYTEAFF.

The J gene is TRBJ2-1, the V gene TRBV29-1; TRBD1 agrees at 9 bases. The V gene's germline CDR1 is SQVTM and CDR2 ANQGSEA. This CDR3 has 13 residues. Unmatched junction bases numbered 7, after V lost 6 bases and J lost 7 bases. DNA of the CDR3: TGCAGCGTCGGACAGGGGTTCAGGAATGAGCAGTTCTTC. Translating gives CSVGQGFRNEQFF.

The chain recombines TRBV27 with TRBJ1-2; a possible D gene is TRBD1 (5 bases). The CDR3 loop spans 15 amino acids. Germline CDR1 reads MNHEY; CDR2 reads SMNVEV (reference sequence). V shed 2 bases and J shed 3 bases, with 13 bases lying between them. As DNA, the CDR3 is TGTGCCAGCAGTTTAATTGGGCAGGGCTACTATGGCTACACCTTC. It specifies CASSLIGQGYYGYTF.

V gene TRBV9 combines with J gene TRBJ1-2; D is unresolved. This CDR3 contains 13 residues. V gave up 0 bases and J gave up 3 bases, with 6 bases separating them. The germline gives CDR1 SGDLS, CDR2 YYNGEE. The CDR3 bases are TGTGCCAGCAGCGTAGGGTCGGACTATGGCTACACCTTC. It encodes CASSVGSDYGYTF.

The rearrangement uses TRBV5-1 and TRBJ2-2; TRBD2 matches at 8 bases. V lost 7 bases and J lost 0; bases outside the gene matches: 5. CDR1 is SGHRS and CDR2 is YFSETQ in the germline V gene. There are 15 residues in the CDR3. Here the CDR3 DNA reads TGCGCCAGCGCCACGGGGGGGACGAACACCGGGGAGCTGTTTTTT. This encodes CASATGGTNTGELFF. Drawing the rest from reference TRBV5-1 and TRBJ2-2, the complete variable domain is KAGVTQTPRYLIKTRGQQVTLSCSPISGHRSVSWYQQTPGQGLQFLFEYFSETQRNKGNFPGRFSGRQFSNSRSEMNVSTLELGDSALYLCASATGGTNTGELFFGEGSRLTVL.

The chain links TRBV5-4 to TRBJ2-6, with 9 nucleotides matching TRBD1. Germline-derived CDR1 and CDR2 are SGHNT and YYREEE (reference sequence). The CDR3 loop spans 16 amino acids. Germline trimming cut 4 bases from V and 4 bases from J; bases unmatched to any gene: 6. Here the CDR3 DNA reads TGTGCCAGCAGCAGGGACAGGGAATCCGGGGCCAACGTCCTGACTTTC. Residues: CASSRDRESGANVLTF.

A few counts support this clone. The gene calls are TRBV9 and TRBJ2-1; 11 positions match TRBD2. Losses at the gene ends were 3 bases for V and 4 bases for J; bases not matched to a gene: 12. Per germline, CDR1 SGDLS and CDR2 YYNGEE. The CDR3 totals 18 residues. CDR3 DNA: TGTGCCAGCAGCGGCCCGCAATCTATAGCGGGAGGGTACAATGAGCAGTTCTTC. Translating it yields CASSGPQSIAGGYNEQFF.

CDR3 sequence: CASSNRPQRGNINEQFF. The CDR3 bases are TGTGCCAGCAGCAACCGACCTCAGCGGGGGAATATCAATGAGCAGTTCTTC. This chain connects TRBV9 to TRBJ2-1, with 8 bases lining up with TRBD2. V lost 4 bases, J lost 6 bases, and 15 bases stayed unmatched. The CDR3 loop spans 17 amino acids. Germline V gene data show CDR1 as SGDLS and CDR2 as YYNGEE.

The chain carries TRBV19 and TRBJ1-5; D is perhaps TRBD1 (5 bases). Germline V gene lookup returns CDR1 LNHDA and CDR2 SQIVND (reference sequence). Between the trimmed V and J ends, which lost 6 bases and 1 base, there was a span of 19 bases. The CDR3 is 17 amino acids. The CDR3 DNA reads as TGTGCCAGTAGCCCCACTTGGGGGACTGGGAGCAATCAGCCCCAGCATTTT. It encodes CASSPTWGTGSNQPQHF. The full variable domain, completed using reference TRBV19 and TRBJ1-5, is DGGITQSPKYLFRKEGQNVTLSCEQNLNHDAMYWYRQDPGQGLRLIYYSQIVNDFQKGDIAEGYSVSREKKESFPLTVTSAQKNPTAFYLCASSPTWGTGSNQPQHFGDGTRLSIL.

This clone was seen only a few times. The chain employs TRBV6-6 and TRBJ2-7, with a possible D match to TRBD2 (5 bases). The germline V gene encodes CDR1 MNHNY and CDR2 SVGAGI (reference sequence). V was shortened by 6 bases and J by 5 bases, with 14 bases between the two germline ends. The CDR3 runs to 13 residues. CDR3 bases: TGTGCCAGCAGCTTATGGGAGAGTAACGAGCAGTACTTC. Its protein product is CASSLWESNEQYF.

The CDR3 loop is CATSRDHGETQYF. For the CDR3, the DNA is TGTGCCACCAGCAGAGATCACGGGGAGACCCAGTACTTC. The chain is built from TRBV15 and TRBJ2-5; D ambiguous. This CDR3 is 13 amino acids long. The V and J ends lost 0 bases and 5 bases respectively, with 7 bases between them. The germline V gene has CDR1 LNHNV and CDR2 YYDKDF (reference sequence).

This clone was counted only a few times. The rearrangement links TRBV6-5 to TRBJ2-7; D is perhaps TRBD1 (6 bases). Germline loops: CDR1 MNHEY, CDR2 SVGAGI. CDR3 length: 13 residues. Trimming took off 6 bases at V and 11 bases at J, with 20 bases between the two ends. The CDR3 spells CASSPGHRAFEYF. The CDR3 DNA sequence: TGTGCCAGCAGCCCGGGACACCGCGCGTTTGAGTACTTC.

The rearrangement joins TRBV27 to TRBJ2-7; TRBD2 matches at 13 bases. Trimming cost V 3 bases and J 7 bases; bases outside gene matches: 6. The germline V gene encodes CDR1 MNHEY and CDR2 SMNVEV (reference sequence). This CDR3 is 15 amino acids long. CDR3 in DNA: TGTGCCAGCAGTTTTGGACTAGCGGGAGTAAGTGAGCAGTACTTC. Protein: CASSFGLAGVSEQYF.

This clone was seen just once. The chain links TRBV6-4 to TRBJ1-1; TRBD1 might be the D (5 bases). Per the germline V gene, CDR1 is MRHNA and CDR2 is SNTAGT. With 6 bases removed from V and 0 bases from J, the gap between germline ends came to 8 bases. This CDR3 spans 13 amino acids. CDR3 sequence reads: CASRGGVNTEAFF. DNA of the CDR3: TGTGCCAGCAGGGGAGGGGTGAACACTGAAGCTTTCTTT.

This rearrangement joins TRBV5-4 to TRBJ2-7, with TRBD2 identical over 8 bases. The V gene's germline CDR1 is SGHNT and CDR2 YYREEE (reference sequence). With 4 bases clipped from V and 7 bases from J, the junction kept 10 bases outside the gene matches. The length of the CDR3 is 14 residues. The CDR3 loop is CASSSGTRGIEQYF. CDR3 DNA: TGTGCCAGCAGCAGCGGGACTAGGGGTATAGAGCAGTACTTC.

The chain uses TRBV27 and TRBJ2-2, with TRBD1 identical over 7 bases. This CDR3 has 17 residues. CDR1 MNHEY and CDR2 SMNVEV come from the germline V gene (reference sequence). V gave up 5 bases and J gave up 6 bases; unmatched junction bases: 15. The CDR3 DNA follows: TGTGCCAGCAGTGTACAGGGGTTTAACGTAGTTGCCGGGGAGCTGTTTTTT. This sequence encodes CASSVQGFNVVAGELFF.

V and J are TRBV28 and TRBJ2-7, with 7 positions matching TRBD1. The junction had 7 bases not matched to a gene; V was cut back by 1 base and J by 1 base. Germline V gene lookup returns CDR1 MDHEN and CDR2 SYDVKM. This CDR3 contains 16 residues. In nucleotides, the CDR3 is TGTGCCAGCAGTTTATTATCCCCGGGACAGTCCTACGAGCAGTACTTC. The encoded protein is CASSLLSPGQSYEQYF.